The source of this T cell receptor beta chain is a study of blood T cells in healthy people across ages. Then a second PCR, running roughly 7 to 11 cycles, was carried out with a sample-barcoded 5' primer and a J-beta primer mix. TCRdb used MiXCR to reprocess the 5' RACE reads, holding one entry per CDR3 protein. Among fewer than 2,000,000 distinct CDR3 sequences, around 36% were seen once, and the ten largest hold roughly 10%. There are 15 residues in the CDR3. The V and J ends lost 1 base and 7 bases, in that order; junction bases with no gene match: 8. CDR1 is SGHVS, CDR2 FNYEAQ, per germline. The origin of this receptor is a woman in her 30s in good health. The chain joins TRBV7-6 to TRBJ1-2, with 8 positions matching TRBD1. Sample: blood. In DNA, the CDR3 is TGTGCCAGCAGCTTAGACCCCGGACAGGGCGGTGGCTACACCTTC. Residues: CASSLDPGQGGGYTF.